These 30 T cell receptor beta chains were sequenced from one sample in a study of cytotoxic CD8 clonotypes in ibrutinib-treated CLL. Clones were sequenced by immunoSEQ multiplex PCR, and TCRdb holds only the in-frame ones, with some missing. The sample lists over 200,000 clones; roughly 65% were seen once. The sample in question was PBMCs, obtained after 12 months of ibrutinib treatment. These TCRs come from a human donor with chronic lymphocytic leukemia.

This clone was found once. The DNA of the CDR3 is TGTGCCAGCTCACCAAGGGATTCAGATACGCAGTATTTT. Its translation: CASSPRDSDTQYF. V usage is TRBV18 and J usage is TRBJ2-3, with unresolved D. Germline lookup yields CDR1 KGHSH and CDR2 LQKENI. V was shortened by 2 bases and J by 4 bases, with 7 bases between the two germline ends. CDR3 length: 13 residues.

The V and J genes are TRBV4-1 and TRBJ2-1; D not resolved. Germline values: CDR1 MGHRA, CDR2 YSYEKL. The CDR3 runs 17 residues. V lost 7 bases to trimming and J lost 7 bases, with 26 bases between them. CDR3 residues: CASTLSIRDKYGNEQFF. CDR3 in DNA: TGCGCCAGCACCCTAAGTATAAGGGATAAGTACGGGAATGAGCAGTTCTTC.

The chain combines TRBV15 with TRBJ1-2; D unclear. This CDR3 region has 14 residues. The V and J ends lost 0 bases and 4 bases respectively, with 9 bases between them. Germline loops: CDR1 LNHNV, CDR2 YYDKDF (reference sequence). In DNA, the CDR3 is TGTGCCACCAGCAGAGATAATTGGGCCTATGGCTACACCTTC. It encodes CATSRDNWAYGYTF.

The sample holds one count of this clone. The chain links TRBV30 to TRBJ1-1; maybe TRBD1 (5 bases). Germline CDR1 is GTSNPN and CDR2 is SVGIG (reference sequence). V lost 4 bases to trimming and J lost 3 bases, with 12 bases between them. The CDR3 runs 13 residues. CDR3 DNA sequence: TGTGCCTGGACCCCGGGGCCAGACACTGAAGCTTTCTTT. Translation gives CAWTPGPDTEAFF.

This clone showed up just a few times. The chain couples TRBV5-1 to TRBJ1-5, with a possible D match to TRBD1 (5 bases). The length of the CDR3 is 16 residues. V was shortened by 4 bases and J by 3 bases, with 17 bases between the two germline ends. Per the germline V gene, CDR1 is SGHRS and CDR2 is YFSETQ. The CDR3 nucleotides are TGCGCCAGCAGCCCGTCGGGACGGACGATCAATCAGCCCCAGCATTTT. Translated: CASSPSGRTINQPQHF.

The chain recombines TRBV7-2 with TRBJ1-5; possibly TRBD1 for D (5 bases). V lost 2 bases and J 3 bases, leaving 11 bases between the germline ends. CDR1 SGHTA and CDR2 FQGNSA come from the germline V gene. The CDR3 extends over 15 amino acids. The CDR3 sequence: CASSLSGISNQPQHF. The DNA for the CDR3 is TGTGCCAGCAGCTTATCAGGGATTTCCAATCAGCCCCAGCATTTT.

This clone has a handful of counts. The chain employs TRBV30 and TRBJ2-4; no definite D call. The V end was cut by 6 bases, the J end by 6 bases, with 18 bases between. Germline lookup yields CDR1 GTSNPN and CDR2 SVGIG (reference sequence). The CDR3 has 14 residues. The CDR3 protein is CACLRLGSRNIQYF. CDR3 nucleotides: TGTGCCTGCCTCAGGTTAGGGTCCCGAAACATTCAGTACTTC.

This sequence joins TRBV5-4 and TRBJ2-5; D possibly corresponds to TRBD2 (5 bases). The CDR3 runs 13 residues. Germline CDR1 and CDR2: SGHNT and YYREEE (reference sequence). V lost 4 bases and J lost 5, with 12 bases in between. The CDR3 sequence: CASSIPGVETQYF. The CDR3 DNA sequence: TGTGCCAGCAGCATCCCCGGGGTTGAGACCCAGTACTTC.

The chain uses TRBV30 and TRBJ1-4; no clear D. The CDR3 contains 14 residues. Trimming left V 0 bases short and J 7 bases short, with 12 bases between. In germline, CDR1 is GTSNPN, CDR2 SVGIG (reference sequence). CDR3 sequence reads: CAWSVRGGIEKLFF. The CDR3 coding sequence is TGTGCCTGGAGTGTACGTGGTGGGATTGAAAAACTGTTTTTT.

The rearrangement joins TRBV27 to TRBJ1-5; tentatively, D is TRBD1 (5 bases). The CDR3 covers 14 residues. Per germline, CDR1 MNHEY and CDR2 SMNVEV (reference sequence). Trimming removed 1 base from V and 14 bases from J, with 18 bases in between. The CDR3 DNA reads as TGTGCCAGCAGTTTATACCCCGGGGCTCCAGTTGAGCATTTT. This sequence encodes CASSLYPGAPVEHF.

The rearrangement links TRBV6-1 to TRBJ1-1; tentative D call: TRBD1 (6 bases). Trimming shortened V by 6 bases and J by 3 bases, and 17 bases separated the two germline ends. The CDR3 spans 15 residues. The V gene's germline CDR1 is MNHNS and CDR2 SASEGT. CDR3 sequence (DNA): TGTGCCAGCAGAACCTCGTCGGGGGCCCACACTGAAGCTTTCTTT. Its translation is CASRTSSGAHTEAFF.

Only a few counts were recorded for this clone. The chain combines TRBV18 with TRBJ2-7, with D tentatively TRBD1 or TRBD2 (5 bases each). This CDR3 comprises 14 residues. Trimming removed 3 bases at V and 5 bases at J, with 14 bases between. Germline lookup yields CDR1 KGHSH and CDR2 LQKENI. Written as DNA, the CDR3 is TGTGCCAGCTCACCTACCGGGACGAACCACGAGCAGTACTTC. Translated, it gives CASSPTGTNHEQYF.

V usage is TRBV19 and J usage is TRBJ1-1; 10 bases fit TRBD1. CDR3 length: 15 residues. Trimming cost V 8 bases and J 6 bases; bases outside gene matches: 12. Germline loops: CDR1 LNHDA, CDR2 SQIVND (reference sequence). CDR3 DNA: TGTGCCAGTCGTTACCTAAGACAGGGGGCCCCTGAAGCTTTCTTT. Its translation is CASRYLRQGAPEAFF.

This clone occurred a few times. The chain carries TRBV5-1 and TRBJ2-7; TRBD1 matches 10 bases. Germline CDR1 reads SGHRS; CDR2 reads YFSETQ. The CDR3 consists of 15 residues. Losses at the gene ends were 4 bases for V and 6 bases for J; bases not matched to a gene: 10. CDR3 region: CASSPRQGASSEQYF. The CDR3 bases are TGCGCCAGCAGCCCAAGACAGGGGGCCTCTTCCGAGCAGTACTTC.

V is TRBV30 and J is TRBJ1-1, with 8 positions matching TRBD1. Per the germline V gene, CDR1 is GTSNPN and CDR2 is SVGIG (reference sequence). This CDR3 region has 13 residues. V was pared by 3 bases and J by 4 bases, with 4 bases of the junction left unmatched. CDR3 bases: TGTGCCTGGAGGGGGCAGGGGGCCACTGAAGCTTTCTTT. The encoded protein is CAWRGQGATEAFF.

V gene TRBV5-4 combines with J gene TRBJ1-3; D unresolved. CDR3 length: 14 amino acids. Germline values: CDR1 SGHNT, CDR2 YYREEE (reference sequence). Trimming removed 0 bases from V and 2 bases from J, with 6 bases in between. CDR3 sequence: CASSLAGTGNTIYF. The DNA for the CDR3 is TGTGCCAGCAGCTTGGCTGGGACTGGAAACACCATATATTTT.

V and J are TRBV9 and TRBJ2-2; 13 bases line up with TRBD2. The J segment lost 5 bases and the V segment lost 2 bases, leaving 6 bases of the junction unmatched. Germline V lookup: CDR1 SGDLS, CDR2 YYNGEE. The length of the CDR3 is 17 residues. CDR3 DNA sequence: TGTGCCAGCAGCGTTGGACTAGCGGGAGATAGGACCGGGGAGCTGTTTTTT. Protein: CASSVGLAGDRTGELFF.

This clone was seen at least ten times. The CDR3 spells CASSLTGRTEAFF. CDR3 nucleotide sequence: TGTGCCAGCAGTTTGACAGGGAGGACTGAAGCTTTCTTT. The chain joins TRBV6-4 to TRBJ1-1, with 7 bases matching TRBD1. V was clipped by 5 bases and J by 5 bases; unmatched bases: 5. CDR1 is MRHNA, CDR2 SNTAGT, per germline. CDR3 length equals 13 residues.

The V call is TRBV7-9, the J call TRBJ2-1; 12 bases match TRBD2. The CDR3 is 17 amino acids. With 5 bases clipped from V and 15 bases from J, the junction kept 20 bases outside the gene matches. Germline lookup yields CDR1 SEHNR and CDR2 FQNEAQ (reference sequence). CDR3 nucleotides: TGTGCCAGCAGCCCCCCGGGGCTAGCGGGAGGGCCTGACGGGATGTTCTTC. Translated, it gives CASSPPGLAGGPDGMFF.

The V and J genes are TRBV28 and TRBJ1-6, with 10 nucleotides matching TRBD1. The CDR3 covers 16 residues. Per germline, CDR1 MDHEN and CDR2 SYDVKM. V lost 10 bases to trimming and J lost 7 bases; unmatched junction nucleotides: 13. CDR3 in DNA: TGTGCCATCGGCGCCGGGACAGGGGTCCCAAATTCACCCCTCCACTTT. Its translation is CAIGAGTGVPNSPLHF.

V gene TRBV25-1 combines with J gene TRBJ2-3; the D gene is possibly TRBD1 (5 bases). The V end was cut by 4 bases, the J end by 4 bases, with 21 bases between. Germline values: CDR1 MGHDK, CDR2 SYGVNS. This CDR3 comprises 17 residues. The CDR3: CASSVGPLGLWSDTQYF. DNA for the CDR3: TGTGCCAGCAGTGTGGGTCCTCTGGGGCTTTGGTCAGATACGCAGTATTTT. The full variable domain, rest sourced from reference TRBV25-1 and TRBJ2-3, is EADIYQTPRYLVIGTGKKITLECSQTMGHDKMYWYQQDPGMELHLIHYSYGVNSTEKGDLSSESTVSRIRTEHFPLTLESARPSHTSQYLCASSVGPLGLWSDTQYFGPGTRLTVL.

V is TRBV30 and J is TRBJ1-4; TRBD1 might be the D (5 bases). The germline V gene has CDR1 GTSNPN and CDR2 SVGIG (reference sequence). The CDR3 is 15 residues long. V lost 3 bases to trimming and J lost 0 bases, with 11 bases between them. The CDR3 region is CAWSGGPATNEKLFF. CDR3 sequence (DNA): TGTGCCTGGAGCGGGGGACCTGCAACTAATGAAAAACTGTTTTTT.

This clone occurred once. V is TRBV6-1 and J is TRBJ2-7; the match to TRBD2 covers 8 bases. The CDR3 length is 14 residues. V lost 6 bases, J lost 0 bases, and 4 bases stayed unmatched. CDR1 MNHNS and CDR2 SASEGT come from the germline V gene. Here the CDR3 DNA reads TGTGCCAGCAGAGTCGGGGGGGGCTCCTACGAGCAGTACTTC. Its protein is CASRVGGGSYEQYF.

This sequence joins TRBV11-2 and TRBJ2-7; TRBD2 is a possible D gene (6 bases). The CDR3 length is 15 residues. Deletions cut 4 bases from V and 1 base from J, with 14 bases between. The germline V gene encodes CDR1 SGHAT and CDR2 FQNNGV. In DNA, the CDR3 is TGTGCCAGCAGCTCGGGACTTCACCCGTCCTACGAGCAGTACTTC. The encoded protein is CASSSGLHPSYEQYF.

V and J are TRBV19 and TRBJ1-4, with D possibly being TRBD1 (5 bases). CDR3 length: 16 residues. The ends were cut back, 7 bases at V and 2 bases at J, with 17 bases in the middle. Germline V gene sequence: CDR1 LNHDA, CDR2 SQIVND (reference sequence). The CDR3 DNA follows: TGTGCCAGTAACCCCGTGAGGGGAAGGACTAATGAAAAACTGTTTTTT. It is translated as CASNPVRGRTNEKLFF.

The gene calls are TRBV25-1 and TRBJ1-1; D is ambiguous. Per germline, CDR1 MGHDK and CDR2 SYGVNS. The CDR3 sequence is 13 residues long. The germline V and J ends were trimmed by 7 bases and 0 bases, with 9 bases remaining between them. DNA for the CDR3: TGTGCCAGCACCGGCCACATGAACACTGAAGCTTTCTTT. It is translated as CASTGHMNTEAFF.

The CDR3 region has the DNA TGCGCCAGCAGCTTGGGGGGACTTGGATTTGGTAATGAAAAACTGTTTTTT. Protein sequence: CASSLGGLGFGNEKLFF. The chain carries TRBV5-1 and TRBJ1-4; D possibly corresponds to TRBD1 (5 bases). Germline V gene data show CDR1 as SGHRS and CDR2 as YFSETQ. The CDR3 has 17 residues. The V end lost 0 bases, the J end lost 4 bases, and 16 bases lay between the germline ends.

This clone has more than one count but fewer than ten. J is TRBJ1-1 and V is TRBV7-6; tentatively, D is TRBD1 (6 bases). The ends were cut back, 4 bases at V and 1 base at J, with 16 bases in the middle. The CDR3 is 16 residues long. Germline CDR1 SGHVS, CDR2 FNYEAQ. CDR3 coding DNA: TGTGCCAGCAGCTACCTTAGTCAGGGACAGAACACTGAAGCTTTCTTT. This encodes CASSYLSQGQNTEAFF.

CDR3 bases: TGCGCCAGCAGCTTGGCAGATACGCAGTATTTT. Amino acids: CASSLADTQYF. V gene TRBV5-1 combines with J gene TRBJ2-3; D gene ambiguous. CDR3 length: 11 residues. Germline-derived CDR1 and CDR2 are SGHRS and YFSETQ. Deletions cut 0 bases from V and 4 bases from J, with 0 bases between.

The chain recombines TRBV7-2 with TRBJ1-3; the D gene is possibly TRBD1 (5 bases). The CDR3 runs to 16 residues. Trimming left V 3 bases short and J 0 bases short, with 12 bases between. Germline V gives CDR1 SGHTA, CDR2 FQGNSA. The CDR3 protein is CASSFRAGSSGNTIYF. Here the CDR3 DNA reads TGTGCCAGCAGCTTTAGGGCAGGGAGCTCTGGAAACACCATATATTTT.